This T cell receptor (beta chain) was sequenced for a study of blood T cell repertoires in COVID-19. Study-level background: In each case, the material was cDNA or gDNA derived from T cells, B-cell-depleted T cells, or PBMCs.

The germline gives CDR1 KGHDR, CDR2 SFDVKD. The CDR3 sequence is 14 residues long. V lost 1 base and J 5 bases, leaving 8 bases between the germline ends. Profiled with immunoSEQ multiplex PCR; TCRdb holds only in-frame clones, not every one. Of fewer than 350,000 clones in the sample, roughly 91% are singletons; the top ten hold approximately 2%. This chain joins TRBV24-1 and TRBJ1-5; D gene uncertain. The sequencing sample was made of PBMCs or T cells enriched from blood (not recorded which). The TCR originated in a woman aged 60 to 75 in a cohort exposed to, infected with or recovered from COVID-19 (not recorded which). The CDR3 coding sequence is TGTGCCACCAGTGATTTTCGGCAGGATCAGCCCCAGCATTTT. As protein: CATSDFRQDQPQHF.